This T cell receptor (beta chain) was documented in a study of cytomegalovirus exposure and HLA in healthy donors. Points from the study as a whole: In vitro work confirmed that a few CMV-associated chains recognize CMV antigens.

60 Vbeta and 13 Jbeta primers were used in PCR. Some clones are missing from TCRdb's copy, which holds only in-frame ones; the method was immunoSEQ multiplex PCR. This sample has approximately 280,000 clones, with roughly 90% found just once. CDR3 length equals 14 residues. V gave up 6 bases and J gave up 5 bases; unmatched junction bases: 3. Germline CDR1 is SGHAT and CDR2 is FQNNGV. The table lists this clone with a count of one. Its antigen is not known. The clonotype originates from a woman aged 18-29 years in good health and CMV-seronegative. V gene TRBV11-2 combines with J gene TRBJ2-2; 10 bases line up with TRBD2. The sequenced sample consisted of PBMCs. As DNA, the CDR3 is TGTGCCAGCAGACTAGCGGGGTTGACCGGGGAGCTGTTTTTT. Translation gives CASRLAGLTGELFF.